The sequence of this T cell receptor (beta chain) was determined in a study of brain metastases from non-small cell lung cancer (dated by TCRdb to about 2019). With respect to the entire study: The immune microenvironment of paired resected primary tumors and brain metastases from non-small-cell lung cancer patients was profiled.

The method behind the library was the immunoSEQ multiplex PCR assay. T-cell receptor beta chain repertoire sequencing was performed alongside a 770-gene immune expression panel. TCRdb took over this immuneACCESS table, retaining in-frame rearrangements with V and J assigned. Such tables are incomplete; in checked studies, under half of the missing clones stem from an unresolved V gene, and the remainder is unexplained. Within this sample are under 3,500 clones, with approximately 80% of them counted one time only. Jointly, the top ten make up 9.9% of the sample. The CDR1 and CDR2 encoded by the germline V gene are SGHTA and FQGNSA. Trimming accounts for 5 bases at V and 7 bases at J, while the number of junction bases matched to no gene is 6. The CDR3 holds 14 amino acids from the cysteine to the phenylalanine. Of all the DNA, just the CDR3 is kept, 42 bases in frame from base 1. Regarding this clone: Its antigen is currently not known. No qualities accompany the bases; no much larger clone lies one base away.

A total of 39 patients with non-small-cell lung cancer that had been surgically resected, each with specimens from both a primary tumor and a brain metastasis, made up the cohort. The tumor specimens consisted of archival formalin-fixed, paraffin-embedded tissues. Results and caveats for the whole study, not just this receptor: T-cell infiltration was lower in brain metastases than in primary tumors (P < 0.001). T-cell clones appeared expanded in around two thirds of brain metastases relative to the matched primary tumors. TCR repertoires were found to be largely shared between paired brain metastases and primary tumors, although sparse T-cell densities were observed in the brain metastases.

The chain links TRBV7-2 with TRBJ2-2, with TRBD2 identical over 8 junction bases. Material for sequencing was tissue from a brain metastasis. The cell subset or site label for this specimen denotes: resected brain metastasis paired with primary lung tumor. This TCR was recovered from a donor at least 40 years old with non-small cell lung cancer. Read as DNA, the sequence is TGTGCCAGCAGCGAGCGGGGGAGGGGCGGGGAGCTGTTTTTT. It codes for CASSERGRGGELFF. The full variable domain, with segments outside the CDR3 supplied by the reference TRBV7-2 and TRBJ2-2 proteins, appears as GAGVSQSPSNKVTEKGKDVELRCDPISGHTALYWYRQSLGQGLEFLIYFQGNSAPDKSGLPSDRFSAERTGGSVSTLTIQRTQQEDSAVYLCASSERGRGGELFFGEGSRLTVL.